Shown below are 2 T cell receptor beta chains from a single sample sequenced in a study of response to subunit inactivated influenza vaccine. TCRdb ran MiXCR on the RT-PCR reads and lists one entry per CDR3 protein. This table has roughly 540,000 distinct CDR3 sequences, under 25% appearing once. This same sample was also part of a study on T cells expressing NK-cell markers. From that study: Making the TCR beta cDNA relied on 5'RACE template switching with UMIs.

The specimen comprised CD4+ T cells sorted from PBMCs, sampled roughly 12 days after vaccination. The source of these receptors is a middle-aged man who received an inactivated influenza vaccine.

The CDR3 protein is CATSREHTGYEQYF. In DNA, the CDR3 is TGTGCCACCAGCAGAGAACACACGGGCTACGAGCAGTACTTC. V and J are TRBV15 and TRBJ2-7, with unresolved D. Trimming pared 0 bases from V and 3 bases from J, leaving 9 bases between. In germline, CDR1 is LNHNV, CDR2 YYDKDF (reference sequence). CDR3 length: 14 amino acids.

The chain has TRBV7-9 and TRBJ2-1; TRBD2 matches at 8 bases. This CDR3 is 15 amino acids long. Trimming cost V 5 bases and J 5 bases; bases outside gene matches: 8. From germline, CDR1 is SEHNR and CDR2 FQNEAQ (reference sequence). The CDR3 region has the DNA TGTGCCAGCAGCAGTAGCGGGATTCGAAACAATGAGCAGTTCTTC. Translating it yields CASSSSGIRNNEQFF.